This T cell receptor beta chain derives from a study of blood T cells in healthy people across ages. Combining a sample-barcoded 5' primer with a J-beta primer mix, a second PCR ran for about 7 to 11 cycles. Each TCR beta cDNA got a 12-nucleotide random molecular identifier. A single record per CDR3 protein comes from TCRdb applying MiXCR to the 5' RACE reads. The data contain 450,000 to 700,000 distinct CDR3 sequences, about 25% of them singletons. This clonotype turned up a few times. This CDR3 is built from 14 residues. Germline CDR1 and CDR2: KGHSH and LQKENI. This receptor was identified in a woman aged 70-85 years in good health. This chain uses TRBV18 with TRBJ2-5, with D unclear. Near its end, the DNA agrees better with TRBJ2-1, so the J call may be wrong. The sample taken for sequencing was blood. The CDR3 loop reads CASSLRQNYNEQFF. As DNA, the CDR3 is TGTGCCAGCTCACTGCGCCAGAACTACAATGAGCAGTTCTTC.